This T cell receptor beta chain was found in a study of cytomegalovirus exposure and HLA in healthy donors. Findings of the study overall: Usually a TCR sequence was rare, but some public TCRs were found in many donors.

On this clone itself: Its matching antigen is unknown.

The V gene lost 0 bases and the J gene lost 4 bases, with 10 bases spanning the gap. CDR3 length: 15 residues. Germline CDR1 and CDR2: GTSNPN and SVGIG (reference sequence). This PCR relied on a set of 60 Vbeta primers and 13 Jbeta primers. Some clones are missing from TCRdb's copy, which holds only in-frame ones; the method was immunoSEQ multiplex PCR. The table lists some 110,000 clones. Sequenced material: PBMCs. This chain joins TRBV30 and TRBJ1-6; TRBD1 is a possible D gene (6 bases). The receptor was derived from a young man in good health and CMV-seronegative. The CDR3 nucleotides read TGTGCCTGGAGTGTTCTGGACAGTTATAATTCACCCCTCCACTTT. Translation gives CAWSVLDSYNSPLHF.